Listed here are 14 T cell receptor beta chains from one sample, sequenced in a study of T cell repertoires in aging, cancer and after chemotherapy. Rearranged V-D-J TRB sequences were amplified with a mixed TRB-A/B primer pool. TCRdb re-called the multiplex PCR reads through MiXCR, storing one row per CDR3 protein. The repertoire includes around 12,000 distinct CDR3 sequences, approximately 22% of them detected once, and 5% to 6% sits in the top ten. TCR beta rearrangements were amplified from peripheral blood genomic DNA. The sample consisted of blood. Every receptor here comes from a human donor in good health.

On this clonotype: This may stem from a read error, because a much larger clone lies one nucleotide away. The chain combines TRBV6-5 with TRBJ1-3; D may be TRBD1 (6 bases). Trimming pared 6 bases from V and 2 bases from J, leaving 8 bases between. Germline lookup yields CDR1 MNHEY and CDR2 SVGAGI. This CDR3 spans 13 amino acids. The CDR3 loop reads CASRRGPGNTIYF. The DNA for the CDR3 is TGTGCCAGCAGGCGGGGGCCTGGAAACACCATATATTTT.

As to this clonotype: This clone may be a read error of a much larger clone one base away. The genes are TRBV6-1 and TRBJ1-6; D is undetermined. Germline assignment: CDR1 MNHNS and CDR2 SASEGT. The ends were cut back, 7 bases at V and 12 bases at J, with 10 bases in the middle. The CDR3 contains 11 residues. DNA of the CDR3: TGTGCCAGCACGGACCTATTACCCCTCCACTTT. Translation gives CASTDLLPLHF.

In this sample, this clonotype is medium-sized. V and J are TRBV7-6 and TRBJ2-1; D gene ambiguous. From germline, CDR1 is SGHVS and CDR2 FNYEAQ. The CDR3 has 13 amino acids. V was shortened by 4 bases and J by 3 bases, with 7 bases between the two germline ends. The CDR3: CASSSSFYNEQFF. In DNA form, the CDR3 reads TGTGCCAGCAGCTCGAGTTTCTACAATGAGCAGTTCTTC.

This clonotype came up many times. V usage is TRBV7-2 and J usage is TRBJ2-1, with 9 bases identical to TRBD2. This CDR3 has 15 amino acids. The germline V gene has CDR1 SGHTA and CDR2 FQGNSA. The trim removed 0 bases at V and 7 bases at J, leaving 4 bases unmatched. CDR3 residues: CASSLALAGRNEQFF. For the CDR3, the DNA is TGTGCCAGCAGCTTAGCGCTAGCGGGGAGGAATGAGCAGTTCTTC.

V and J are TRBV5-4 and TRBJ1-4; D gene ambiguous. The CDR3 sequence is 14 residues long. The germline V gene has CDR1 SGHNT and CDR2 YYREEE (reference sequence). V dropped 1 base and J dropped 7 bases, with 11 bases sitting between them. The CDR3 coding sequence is TGTGCCAGCAGCTTGAAGATGCAGAGTGAAAAACTGTTTTTT. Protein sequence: CASSLKMQSEKLFF.

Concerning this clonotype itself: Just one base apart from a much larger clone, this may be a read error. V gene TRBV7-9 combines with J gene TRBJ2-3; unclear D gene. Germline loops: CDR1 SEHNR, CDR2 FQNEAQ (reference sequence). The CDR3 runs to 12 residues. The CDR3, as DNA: TGTGCCAACAGCCTAGGGTACGATACGCAGTATTTT. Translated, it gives CANSLGYDTQYF.

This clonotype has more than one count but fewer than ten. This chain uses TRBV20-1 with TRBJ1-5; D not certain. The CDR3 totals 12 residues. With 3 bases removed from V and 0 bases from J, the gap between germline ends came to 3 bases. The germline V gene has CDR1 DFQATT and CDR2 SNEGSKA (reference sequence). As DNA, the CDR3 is TGCAGTGCTAGTACTAGCAATCAGCCCCAGCATTTT. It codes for CSASTSNQPQHF.

CDR3 loop: CAISGGDRVDEQYF. The CDR3 DNA is TGTGCCATCAGTGGGGGGGACAGGGTCGACGAGCAGTACTTC. The chain recombines TRBV10-3 with TRBJ2-7; 9 bases map to TRBD1. The CDR3 consists of 14 residues. V was pared by 4 bases and J by 5 bases, with 6 bases of the junction left unmatched. Germline loops: CDR1 ENHRY, CDR2 SYGVKD.

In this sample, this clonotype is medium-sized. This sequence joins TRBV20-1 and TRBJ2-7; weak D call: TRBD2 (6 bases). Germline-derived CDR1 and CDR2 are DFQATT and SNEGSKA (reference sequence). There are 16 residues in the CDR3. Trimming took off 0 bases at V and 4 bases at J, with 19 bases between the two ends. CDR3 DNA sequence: TGCAGTGCTAGAGATGTCATAGGGCGGGAAGTGTACGAGCAGTACTTC. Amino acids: CSARDVIGREVYEQYF.

The DNA for the CDR3 is TGCAGCGTTGAGACAGGGAGCTCCTACAATGAGCAGTTCTTC. Encoded protein: CSVETGSSYNEQFF. The rearrangement links TRBV29-1 to TRBJ2-1, with 7 bases identical to TRBD1. The CDR3 length is 14 residues. Per the germline V gene, CDR1 is SQVTM and CDR2 is ANQGSEA. V lost 3 bases, J lost 0 bases, and 2 bases stayed unmatched.

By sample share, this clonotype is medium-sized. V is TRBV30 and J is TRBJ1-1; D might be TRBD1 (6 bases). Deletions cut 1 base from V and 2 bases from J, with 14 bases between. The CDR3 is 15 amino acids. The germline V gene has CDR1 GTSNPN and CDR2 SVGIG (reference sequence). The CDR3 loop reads CAWSDEGHPNTEAFF. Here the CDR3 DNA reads TGTGCCTGGAGTGACGAGGGACACCCTAACACTGAAGCTTTCTTT.

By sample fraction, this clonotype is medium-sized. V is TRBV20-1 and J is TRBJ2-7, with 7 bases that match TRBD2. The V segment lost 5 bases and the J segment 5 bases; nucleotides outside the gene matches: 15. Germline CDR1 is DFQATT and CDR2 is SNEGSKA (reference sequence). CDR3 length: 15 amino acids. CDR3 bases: TGCAGTGCTCCCTATGCCGGGGGGAGTCGGAACGAGCAGTACTTC. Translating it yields CSAPYAGGSRNEQYF.

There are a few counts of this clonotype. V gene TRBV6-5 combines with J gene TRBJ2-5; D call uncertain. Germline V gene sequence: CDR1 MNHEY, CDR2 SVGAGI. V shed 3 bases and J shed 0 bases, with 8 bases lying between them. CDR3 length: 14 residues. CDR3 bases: TGTGCCAGCAGTTATGTGGCGGACCAAGAGACCCAGTACTTC. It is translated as CASSYVADQETQYF.

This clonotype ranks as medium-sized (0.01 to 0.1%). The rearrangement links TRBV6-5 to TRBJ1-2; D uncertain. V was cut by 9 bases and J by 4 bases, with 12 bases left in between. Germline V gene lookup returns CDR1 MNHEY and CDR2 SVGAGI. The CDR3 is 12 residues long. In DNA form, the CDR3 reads TGTGCCAGTGCATCGGGGTCCTATGGCTACACCTTC. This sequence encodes CASASGSYGYTF.